This T cell receptor beta chain was identified in a study of blood T cell repertoires in COVID-19. Whole-study context: Researchers got acute and convalescent COVID-19 samples from the United States, Italy and Spain. The analysed material was cDNA or gDNA that came from T cells, B-cell-depleted T cells, or PBMCs.

Authors' processing steps: Researchers report that nucleated cell counts were estimated from reference gene primer amplification. Some clones are missing from TCRdb's copy, which holds only in-frame ones; the method was immunoSEQ multiplex PCR. V and J calls and clone size come straight from that table; D and trimming were deduced from the DNA. Here the sample spans about 180,000 clones, 86% being singletons. With V trimmed by 3 bases and J by 3 bases, 11 bases remained unmatched. Germline V gene sequence: CDR1 LGHDT, CDR2 YNNKEL (reference sequence). This CDR3 has 16 amino acids. The origin of this receptor is a man between 65 and 79 years old with active or convalescent COVID-19. The chain recombines TRBV3-1 (or the pseudogene TRBV3-2) with TRBJ2-7, with 7 positions matching TRBD2. Input material: peripheral blood. This chain's CDR3 is CASSHHTTSADYEQYF. The CDR3 nucleotides are TGTGCCAGCAGCCACCATACAACTAGCGCCGACTACGAGCAGTACTTC.